This T cell receptor (beta chain) was captured in a study of blood T cell repertoires in COVID-19. Study context: The United States, Italy and Spain were the sources of the acute and convalescent COVID-19 samples.

This CDR3 spans 14 amino acids. From germline, CDR1 is MNHEY and CDR2 SMNVEV (reference sequence). Trimming removed 1 base at V and 7 bases at J, with 10 bases between. Produced via immunoSEQ multiplex PCR; TCRdb's table is partial and in-frame only. The data show more than 85,000 clones, more than 90% seen once. The source material was peripheral blood. The chain is built from TRBV27 and TRBJ2-2; D gene ambiguous. The clonotype was recovered from a woman between 45 and 65 years old with COVID-19, enrolled during active disease. CDR3 amino acids: CASSLFLMNGELFF. CDR3 bases: TGTGCCAGCAGTTTATTCCTAATGAACGGGGAGCTGTTTTTT.